The rows below give T cell receptor beta chains drawn from one sample of a study of control samples from healthy donors and cancer patients. The data were produced by immunoSEQ multiplex PCR, yet TCRdb's version contains in-frame clones alone and is incomplete. In the table there are 70,000 to 100,000 clones, around 90% of which are singletons. The material sequenced was blood. These receptors were collected from an older woman in good health. Both conserved end residues are part of each CDR3. D genes are given only for firm matches. Where a row states a size, it is once, few, many or the class of an expanded clone; other rows omit it.

v_call	j_call	cdr3_length	d_call	clone_size	cdr3_nt	cdr3_aa
TRBV4-1	TRBJ2-5	14	TRBD2	NA	TGCGCCAGCAGCCAAGGCCTAGCGGGAGTTACCCAGTACTTC	CASSQGLAGVTQYF
TRBV6-5	TRBJ1-5	15	TRBD1	NA	TGTGCCAGCAGACGACAGGGGGGAGGCAATCAGCCCCAGCATTTT	CASRRQGGGNQPQHF
TRBV7-3	TRBJ2-2	15	NA	NA	TGTGCCAGCAGCTTTGGGACGGCTCTCACCGGGGAGCTGTTTTTT	CASSFGTALTGELFF
TRBV5-1	TRBJ2-3	16	NA	NA	TGCGCCAGCAGCTTGGGGGTTAATCCTAGCACAGATACGCAGTATTTT	CASSLGVNPSTDTQYF
TRBV19	TRBJ2-7	13	TRBD2	many	TGTGCCAGTAGCCCGAGCGGGGGGGGCGAGCAGTACTTC	CASSPSGGGEQYF
TRBV27	TRBJ1-6	13	NA	NA	TGTGCCAGCAGTCCCAACGAAGAATCACCCCTCCACTTT	CASSPNEESPLHF
TRBV19	TRBJ1-3	16	NA	NA	TGTGCCAGTAGTATAGTCGTCGGTGACGCTGGAAACACCATATATTTT	CASSIVVGDAGNTIYF
TRBV19	TRBJ1-2	14	NA	NA	TGTGCCAGTAGTATATGGGGCGGCAGAGACGGCTACACCTTC	CASSIWGGRDGYTF
TRBV6-5	TRBJ1-2	13	NA	NA	TGTGCCAGCACCCCGACAGAGGGGGTTGGCTACACCTTC	CASTPTEGVGYTF
TRBV3-1/TRBV3-2	TRBJ2-7	13	TRBD1	NA	TGTGCCAGCAGCCCGACAGGGGGAACCGAGCAGTACTTC	CASSPTGGTEQYF
TRBV7-3	TRBJ2-7	15	TRBD2	NA	TGTGCCAGCAGTCCCGGGACTAGCGCTTCCTACGAGCAGTACTTC	CASSPGTSASYEQYF
TRBV5-4	TRBJ1-2	14	NA	NA	TGTGCCAGCAACCTTCGGGGAGGGGACTATGGCTACACCTTC	CASNLRGGDYGYTF
TRBV5-1	TRBJ2-1	13	TRBD2	NA	TGCGCCAGCAGCCCCCCGGGACTAAATGAGCAGTTCTTC	CASSPPGLNEQFF
TRBV5-1	TRBJ2-1	13	NA	NA	TGCGCCAGCAGGACAGGACCTAACAATGAGCAGTTCTTC	CASRTGPNNEQFF
TRBV6-5	TRBJ1-6	14	NA	NA	TGTGCCAGCAGGCGGACCGCCAATAATTCACCCCTCCACTTT	CASRRTANNSPLHF
TRBV30	TRBJ2-3	14	NA	NA	TGTGCCTGGAGTGAACGAGCCATCACAGATACGCAGTATTTT	CAWSERAITDTQYF
TRBV19	TRBJ2-1	13	NA	NA	TGTGCCAGTAGCGAAAGCTCCTACAATGAGCAGTTCTTC	CASSESSYNEQFF
TRBV6-2/TRBV6-3	TRBJ2-7	12	NA	NA	TGTGCCAGCAGTTCAACGGTATACGAGCAGTACTTC	CASSSTVYEQYF
TRBV5-6	TRBJ2-5	15	TRBD1	NA	TGTGCCAGCAGCTTGCCGGGACAGGGTTTCGAGACCCAGTACTTC	CASSLPGQGFETQYF
TRBV7-9	TRBJ2-5	14	TRBD2	NA	TGTGCCAGCAGCTTAGCGGGAGGGGTGGAGACCCAGTACTTC	CASSLAGGVETQYF
TRBV7-2	TRBJ2-1	15	NA	once	TGTGCCAGCAGCCCAGGGGGGGGACAGTACAATGAGCAGTTCTTC	CASSPGGGQYNEQFF
TRBV7-9	TRBJ1-1	14	NA	NA	TGTGCCAGCAGCCTCCAGGGGAAGGGCACTGAAGCTTTCTTT	CASSLQGKGTEAFF
TRBV2	TRBJ2-4	15	TRBD2	NA	TGTGCCAGCAGTGAAGCGAGGGCGGGAGGGACTATTCAGTACTTC	CASSEARAGGTIQYF
TRBV28	TRBJ1-3	14	NA	NA	TGTGCCAGCAGTTTGGGGGGAAAGGGAAACACCATATATTTT	CASSLGGKGNTIYF
TRBV6-5	TRBJ2-7	13	NA	NA	TGTGCCAGCAAAGGGACACTTCCCTACGAGCAGTACTTC	CASKGTLPYEQYF
TRBV2	TRBJ1-2	13	NA	NA	TGTGCCAGCACCGTGCTGGAGGGGAATGGCTACACCTTC	CASTVLEGNGYTF
TRBV7-6	TRBJ1-2	16	NA	NA	TGTGCCAGCAGCTTGTCTCACAGCGTCACAGGGTTGGGCTACACCTTC	CASSLSHSVTGLGYTF
TRBV6-2/TRBV6-3	TRBJ1-2	16	NA	NA	TGTGCCAGCAGCCCTCTGGTTGGGGCCGGTTTCTATGGCTACACCTTC	CASSPLVGAGFYGYTF
TRBV27	TRBJ1-6	17	TRBD1	NA	TGTGCCAGCAGTTTTTGGGGGGGTAGGGGGCGAAGTTCACCCCTCCACTTT	CASSFWGGRGRSSPLHF
TRBV25-1	TRBJ1-2	13	NA	medium-sized	TGTGCCAGCAGTCCCGGGACGAACTATGGCTACACCTTC	CASSPGTNYGYTF
TRBV6-5	TRBJ1-1	13	NA	NA	TGTGCCAGCAGTACCCCGGGGAACACTGAAGCTTTCTTT	CASSTPGNTEAFF
TRBV5-8	TRBJ1-5	15	NA	NA	TGTGCCAGCAGCTTGGGGGGGAATACAGGTCAGCCCCAGCATTTT	CASSLGGNTGQPQHF
TRBV7-8	TRBJ1-4	14	NA	NA	TGTGCCAGCAGCCCCTACAGTGGAAATGAAAAACTGTTTTTT	CASSPYSGNEKLFF
TRBV9	TRBJ2-1	15	NA	NA	TGTGCCAGCAGCGTAGACGGGGGCCGGTCGGATGAGCAGTTCTTC	CASSVDGGRSDEQFF
TRBV24-1	TRBJ2-5	15	NA	few	TGTGCCACCAGTGATTCCGGGCGGGACCGAGGGACCCAGTACTTC	CATSDSGRDRGTQYF
TRBV4-3	TRBJ2-2	17	NA	NA	TGCGCCAGCAGCCAAGTTCGGGACGGACCATGGACCGGGGAGCTGTTTTTT	CASSQVRDGPWTGELFF
TRBV7-2	TRBJ1-3	15	NA	NA	TGTGCCAGCAGCTTAGCGTTCAGCTCTGGAAACACCATATATTTT	CASSLAFSSGNTIYF
TRBV12-3/TRBV12-4	TRBJ2-3	12	NA	NA	TGTGCCAACACCAGAGGGACAGATACGCAGTATTTT	CANTRGTDTQYF
TRBV4-1	TRBJ2-1	15	NA	NA	TGCGCCAGCAGCCAAGGGTTAGGTGGTATTGGTGAGCAGTTCTTC	CASSQGLGGIGEQFF
TRBV6-5	TRBJ1-2	14	NA	once	TGTGCCAGCAGTTCTGTGGCAGGGAGGTATGGCTACACCTTC	CASSSVAGRYGYTF
TRBV25-1	TRBJ1-2	13	TRBD1	few	TGTGCCAGCAGCTTCCGGGACAGGGATGGCTACACCTTC	CASSFRDRDGYTF
TRBV5-1	TRBJ2-2	18	TRBD1	NA	TGCGCCAGCAGCTTGGTCCCGGGGACAGGGGGCATCACCGGGGAGCTGTTTTTT	CASSLVPGTGGITGELFF
TRBV3-1/TRBV3-2	TRBJ2-3	16	NA	NA	TGTGCCAGCAGCCACCGTAGGGCGTGGGGCACAGATACGCAGTATTTT	CASSHRRAWGTDTQYF
TRBV7-2	TRBJ1-5	13	NA	once	TGTGCCAGCAGCTTAGAGGGGGGCTCCCCCCAGCATTTT	CASSLEGGSPQHF
TRBV9	TRBJ2-1	15	TRBD1	NA	TGTGCCAGCAGCCCCGAGGGGGCTCCCTACAATGAGCAGTTCTTC	CASSPEGAPYNEQFF
TRBV28	TRBJ2-5	16	NA	NA	TGTGCCAGCAGTTTGGATAGGGCCGGGGCCCAAGAGACCCAGTACTTC	CASSLDRAGAQETQYF
TRBV30	TRBJ1-1	16	NA	NA	TGTGCCTGGAGTCGTACGCAGACTCACTGGAACACTGAAGCTTTCTTT	CAWSRTQTHWNTEAFF
TRBV5-8	TRBJ1-1	13	NA	NA	TGTGCCAGCAGCGCGGCGGAGGTGGGTGAAGCTTTCTTT	CASSAAEVGEAFF
TRBV6-1	TRBJ1-5	17	NA	NA	TGTGCCAGCAGTGATGGAGGGGGATACTCCTTTAATCAGCCCCAGCATTTT	CASSDGGGYSFNQPQHF
TRBV6-6	TRBJ2-1	13	NA	once	TGTGCCAGCAGAGCCCCGGGGTACAATGAGCAGTTCTTC	CASRAPGYNEQFF
TRBV5-6	TRBJ2-3	14	NA	NA	TGTGCCAGCAGCTTGATCTCGGGGACAGATACGCAGTATTTT	CASSLISGTDTQYF
TRBV5-1	TRBJ1-2	13	TRBD1	NA	TGCGCCAGCAGCCAGTGGGGGACAGGCGATGTCGCCTTC	CASSQWGTGDVAF
TRBV3-1/TRBV3-2	TRBJ1-2	14	NA	NA	TGTGCCAGCAGCCACACAGACCCAAACTATGGCTACACCTTC	CASSHTDPNYGYTF